A selection of T cell receptor beta chains follows, all from one sample in a study of circulating and synovial CD4+ cells in juvenile arthritis. This table comes from immunoSEQ multiplex PCR, and its TCRdb copy is limited to in-frame clones, with some not included. The sample includes about 34,000 clones, 95% of them seen just once. The sample comprised CD4+ T cells from blood. The receptors originated from a human donor with juvenile idiopathic arthritis. The CDR3 runs from the conserved cysteine through the conserved F or W. Each record gives: D gene, clone size, CDR3 length, V gene, J gene, CDR3 protein, CDR3 DNA. A D gene is named only where the DNA matches it firmly. Rows may omit the clone size; those that give it use once, few, many or a size class.

>-|once|17|TRBV28|TRBJ1-5
CASSFRGQEVASQPQHF
TGTGCCAGCAGTTTTAGGGGTCAAGAGGTAGCATCGCAGCCCCAGCATTTT
>TRBD1|-|14|TRBV29-1|TRBJ2-5
CSVEESTGGETQYF
TGCAGCGTTGAAGAATCGACAGGGGGAGAGACCCAGTACTTC
>TRBD1|-|11|TRBV28|TRBJ1-2
CASSFEGAYTF
TGTGCCAGCAGTTTTGAGGGGGCCTACACCTTC
>-|-|14|TRBV4-1|TRBJ1-2
CASSNPGHDYGYTF
TGCGCCAGCAGCAATCCGGGACACGACTATGGCTACACCTTC
>-|-|13|TRBV28|TRBJ1-2
CASTPDGAYGYTF
TGTGCCAGCACCCCAGACGGAGCCTATGGCTACACCTTC
>TRBD1|-|19|TRBV19|TRBJ2-1
CASTAGTGFWERTYNEQFF
TGTGCCAGTACCGCCGGGACAGGGTTTTGGGAGCGGACCTACAATGAGCAGTTCTTC
>-|-|18|TRBV9|TRBJ2-6
CASSDRRTRSSGANVLTF
TGTGCCAGCAGCGACCGCAGGACTCGAAGCTCTGGGGCCAACGTCCTGACTTTC
>TRBD2|-|15|TRBV5-6|TRBJ2-1
CASSLRLRGADEQFF
TGTGCCAGCAGCTTGCGGCTGCGGGGGGCCGATGAGCAGTTCTTC
>-|once|18|TRBV2|TRBJ2-6
CASSEGGTAYSGANVLTF
TGTGCCAGCAGTGAAGGCGGGACAGCCTACTCTGGGGCCAACGTCCTGACTTTC
>TRBD2|-|21|TRBV14|TRBJ2-3
CASSQDWGRLADNTSTDTQYF
TGTGCCAGCAGCCAAGATTGGGGCCGACTAGCGGATAACACTAGCACAGATACGCAGTATTTT
>-|-|15|TRBV5-1|TRBJ2-1
CASSLDGESYNEQFF
TGCGCCAGCAGCTTGGATGGGGAGTCCTACAATGAGCAGTTCTTC
>-|-|14|TRBV7-2|TRBJ1-1
CASSLMAGETEAFF
TGTGCCAGCAGCTTAATGGCAGGGGAGACTGAAGCTTTCTTT
>-|-|13|TRBV30|TRBJ1-2
CAWSVHGDYGYTF
TGTGCCTGGAGTGTACACGGAGACTATGGCTACACCTTC
>TRBD2|-|17|TRBV4-2|TRBJ2-3
CASSLDRPSGRTDTQYF
TGTGCCAGCAGCCTAGACAGGCCTAGCGGGAGAACAGATACGCAGTATTTT
>-|once|14|TRBV19|TRBJ1-1
CASSQQGRGTEAFF
TGTGCCAGTAGCCAACAGGGTCGGGGCACTGAAGCTTTCTTT
>TRBD1|-|15|TRBV5-1|TRBJ2-2
CATTGGIIYTGELFF
TGCGCCACTACAGGGGGCATAATATACACCGGGGAGCTGTTTTTT
>TRBD1|-|13|TRBV29-1|TRBJ2-3
CSLEDRGTDTQYF
TGCAGCCTAGAGGACAGGGGGACAGATACGCAGTATTTT
>-|-|13|TRBV6-1|TRBJ1-2
CASISFGIDGYTF
TGTGCCAGCATATCGTTCGGGATTGATGGCTACACCTTC
>-|once|14|TRBV14|TRBJ1-2
CASSQDTVNYGYTF
TGTGCCAGCAGCCAAGATACAGTGAACTATGGCTACACCTTC
>-|-|13|TRBV11-2|TRBJ1-1
CASSPGGTAVAFF
TGTGCCAGCAGCCCTGGTGGGACTGCCGTGGCTTTCTTT
>-|-|13|TRBV7-9|TRBJ1-1
CATKGQLNTEAFF
TGTGCCACAAAAGGACAACTGAACACTGAAGCTTTCTTT
>TRBD1|-|14|TRBV27|TRBJ2-1
CASRTGTGDNEQFF
TGTGCCAGCCGAACCGGGACAGGGGACAATGAGCAGTTCTTC
>-|-|15|TRBV5-1|TRBJ2-7
CASSLAPQKSYEQYF
TGCGCCAGCAGCTTGGCCCCACAGAAATCCTACGAGCAGTACTTC
>TRBD2|once|17|TRBV7-2|TRBJ2-1
CASSLGIRLAGDNEQFF
TGTGCCAGCAGCTTAGGTATCAGGCTAGCGGGGGACAATGAGCAGTTCTTC
>TRBD2|-|15|TRBV28|TRBJ2-7
CASSGASGRDDEQYF
TGTGCCAGCAGTGGGGCTAGCGGGAGAGATGACGAGCAGTACTTC
>TRBD1|-|15|TRBV18|TRBJ2-7
CASSDGTGMLREQYF
TGTGCCAGCTCAGACGGGACAGGGATGTTGCGCGAGCAGTACTTC
>TRBD1|-|15|TRBV28|TRBJ2-5
CASSSQTGYQETQYF
TGTGCCAGCAGTTCGCAGACAGGGTACCAAGAGACCCAGTACTTC
>TRBD1|-|14|TRBV2|TRBJ2-1
CASSTTGDYNEQFF
TGTGCCAGCAGCACGACAGGGGACTACAATGAGCAGTTCTTC
>TRBD1|-|14|TRBV12-5|TRBJ2-2
CASGWTGSTGELFF
TGTGCTAGTGGATGGACAGGATCCACCGGGGAGCTGTTTTTT